This T cell receptor (beta chain) was identified in a study of CDR3 diversity in severe acne. V shed 2 bases and J 4 bases; nucleotides not matched to a gene: 5. The germline CDR1 and CDR2 sequences are SGHNT and YENEEA. The CDR3 is 15 amino acids. TCRdb recomputed calls from the PCR reads with MiXCR, one row per CDR3 protein. The sample lists about 93,000 distinct CDR3 sequences; roughly 52% were seen once. The J gene is TRBJ2-3, the V gene TRBV11-3; TRBD1 matches 8 bases. The sample was blood. The TCR sequence derives from a male donor in good health, serving as a control. CDR3 DNA: TGTGCCAGCAGCTTATGGGCAGGGGGCCCAGATACGCAGTATTTT. Residues: CASSLWAGGPDTQYF.